This TCR beta chain stems from a study of OX40 agonist ivuxolimab in advanced cancers. Assay used: immunoSEQ multiplex PCR; TCRdb lists only in-frame clones, some missing. The table has 35,000 to 55,000 clones, 80% seen once; the top ten hold roughly 10%. CDR3 length: 20 residues. Prior autoimmune disease or systemic immunosuppression barred patients. General study points: There were, on average, more expanded clones in CD8+ T cells than in CD4+.

This clone occurred a few times. Its antigen remains unknown. The source is an adult with an advanced solid tumor such as melanoma, head and neck, liver or kidney cancer. The sequences come from CD4+ or CD8+ T cells sorted from blood, collected in a trial of the OX40 agonist ivuxolimab. This sequence joins TRBV21-1 and TRBJ1-4. TRBV21-1 is annotated as a pseudogene. CDR3 nucleotides: TGTGCCAGCAGCAGGGGTTATCCGCCCCCCGCCTATCTTTATAATGAAAAACTGTTTTTT. Amino acid sequence: CASSRGYPPPAYLYNEKLFF.